The 7 T cell receptor beta chains below were found in one sample sequenced in a study of technical replicates of blood from several donors. Produced via immunoSEQ multiplex PCR; TCRdb's table is partial and in-frame only. The top ten hold 5.5% to 6.5% of the sample, which has approximately 50,000 clones, 85% to 90% seen once. Source material: PBMCs. These receptors originate from a human donor in good health. Some clones in this sample may be carry-over from other donors' samples.

This clone was observed a handful of times. V is TRBV9 and J is TRBJ1-6; D gene unclear. V shed 2 bases and J shed 2 bases, with 11 bases lying between them. Germline assignment: CDR1 SGDLS and CDR2 YYNGEE. This CDR3 comprises 16 residues. The CDR3 DNA sequence: TGTGCCAGCAGCGTTTCCGAACAGCCCTATAATTCACCCCTCCACTTT. Amino acid sequence: CASSVSEQPYNSPLHF.

The chain is built from TRBV6-5 and TRBJ2-1; 8 positions match TRBD2. The germline gives CDR1 MNHEY, CDR2 SVGAGI. This CDR3 contains 15 residues. The junction had 6 bases not matched to a gene; V was cut back by 2 bases and J by 6 bases. CDR3 DNA: TGTGCCAGCAGTTACCAAGTAGCGGGACCCAATGAGCAGTTCTTC. Translating it yields CASSYQVAGPNEQFF.

The chain combines TRBV5-6 with TRBJ1-1; 9 bases map to TRBD1. The J segment lost 4 bases and the V segment lost 3 bases, leaving 4 bases of the junction unmatched. The germline CDR1 and CDR2 sequences are SGHDT and YYEEEE. The CDR3 consists of 14 residues. CDR3 sequence (DNA): TGTGCCAGCAGCTCCGACAGGGGGTTCACTGAAGCTTTCTTT. This translates into CASSSDRGFTEAFF.

This clone was counted a single time. The chain uses TRBV5-4 and TRBJ1-6; 7 bases align to TRBD1. Germline V gene sequence: CDR1 SGHNT, CDR2 YYREEE (reference sequence). Trimming at V came to 0 bases and at J to 10 bases, leaving 4 bases not matched to a gene. This CDR3 spans 14 amino acids. CDR3 DNA: TGTGCCAGCAGCTTGGGACAGGGTCCCTCACCCCTCCACTTT. It specifies CASSLGQGPSPLHF.

The chain links TRBV7-2 to TRBJ1-2, with D perhaps TRBD1 (5 bases). The germline gives CDR1 SGHTA, CDR2 FQGNSA. The germline V and J ends were trimmed by 2 bases and 4 bases, with 8 bases remaining between them. CDR3 length equals 13 residues. As DNA, the CDR3 is TGTGCCAGCAGCTTACAAGGGGCCTATGGCTACACCTTC. Its translation: CASSLQGAYGYTF.

This clone occurred once. This chain joins TRBV5-4 and TRBJ1-2, with TRBD1 identical over 9 bases. Germline values: CDR1 SGHNT, CDR2 YYREEE (reference sequence). V lost 4 bases, J lost 8 bases, and 6 bases stayed unmatched. This CDR3 comprises 13 residues. The chain's CDR3 is CASSHGQGRGYTF. The CDR3 DNA reads TGTGCCAGCAGCCACGGACAGGGGCGAGGCTACACCTTC.

V gene TRBV2 combines with J gene TRBJ2-7; D might be TRBD1 (5 bases). This CDR3 is built from 15 residues. The germline gives CDR1 SNHLY, CDR2 FYNNEI. The V and J ends lost 8 bases and 0 bases respectively, with 17 bases between them. CDR3 in DNA: TGTGCCAGCCTTGGGGCCGGCGAGTACTCCTACGAGCAGTACTTC. Protein product: CASLGAGEYSYEQYF.